This T cell receptor (beta chain) was obtained from a study of identical twins. Unique molecular identifiers were in the cDNA, with template-switch universal primer binding. Each CDR3 protein gets one entry after TCRdb re-called the 5' RACE reads with MiXCR. The table shows roughly 1,500,000 distinct CDR3 sequences, with around a third occurring only once. Study conclusions and caveats: There was more out-of-frame TCR alpha sharing in monozygotic twins than models estimated.

The CDR3 sequence is 16 residues long. The ends were cut back, 6 bases at V and 5 bases at J, with 22 bases in the middle. Germline V gene data show CDR1 as SGHAT and CDR2 as FQNNGV. About this clonotype: Its antigen remains unknown.

The source of this sequence is a newborn girl in good health. J is TRBJ1-1 and V is TRBV11-2, with TRBD1 as a possible D gene (5 bases). The sequenced sample consisted of cord blood. The CDR3 spells CASRPSTVPRRTEAFF. The CDR3 DNA follows: TGTGCCAGCAGGCCGTCGACAGTTCCGAGGAGGACTGAAGCTTTCTTT.